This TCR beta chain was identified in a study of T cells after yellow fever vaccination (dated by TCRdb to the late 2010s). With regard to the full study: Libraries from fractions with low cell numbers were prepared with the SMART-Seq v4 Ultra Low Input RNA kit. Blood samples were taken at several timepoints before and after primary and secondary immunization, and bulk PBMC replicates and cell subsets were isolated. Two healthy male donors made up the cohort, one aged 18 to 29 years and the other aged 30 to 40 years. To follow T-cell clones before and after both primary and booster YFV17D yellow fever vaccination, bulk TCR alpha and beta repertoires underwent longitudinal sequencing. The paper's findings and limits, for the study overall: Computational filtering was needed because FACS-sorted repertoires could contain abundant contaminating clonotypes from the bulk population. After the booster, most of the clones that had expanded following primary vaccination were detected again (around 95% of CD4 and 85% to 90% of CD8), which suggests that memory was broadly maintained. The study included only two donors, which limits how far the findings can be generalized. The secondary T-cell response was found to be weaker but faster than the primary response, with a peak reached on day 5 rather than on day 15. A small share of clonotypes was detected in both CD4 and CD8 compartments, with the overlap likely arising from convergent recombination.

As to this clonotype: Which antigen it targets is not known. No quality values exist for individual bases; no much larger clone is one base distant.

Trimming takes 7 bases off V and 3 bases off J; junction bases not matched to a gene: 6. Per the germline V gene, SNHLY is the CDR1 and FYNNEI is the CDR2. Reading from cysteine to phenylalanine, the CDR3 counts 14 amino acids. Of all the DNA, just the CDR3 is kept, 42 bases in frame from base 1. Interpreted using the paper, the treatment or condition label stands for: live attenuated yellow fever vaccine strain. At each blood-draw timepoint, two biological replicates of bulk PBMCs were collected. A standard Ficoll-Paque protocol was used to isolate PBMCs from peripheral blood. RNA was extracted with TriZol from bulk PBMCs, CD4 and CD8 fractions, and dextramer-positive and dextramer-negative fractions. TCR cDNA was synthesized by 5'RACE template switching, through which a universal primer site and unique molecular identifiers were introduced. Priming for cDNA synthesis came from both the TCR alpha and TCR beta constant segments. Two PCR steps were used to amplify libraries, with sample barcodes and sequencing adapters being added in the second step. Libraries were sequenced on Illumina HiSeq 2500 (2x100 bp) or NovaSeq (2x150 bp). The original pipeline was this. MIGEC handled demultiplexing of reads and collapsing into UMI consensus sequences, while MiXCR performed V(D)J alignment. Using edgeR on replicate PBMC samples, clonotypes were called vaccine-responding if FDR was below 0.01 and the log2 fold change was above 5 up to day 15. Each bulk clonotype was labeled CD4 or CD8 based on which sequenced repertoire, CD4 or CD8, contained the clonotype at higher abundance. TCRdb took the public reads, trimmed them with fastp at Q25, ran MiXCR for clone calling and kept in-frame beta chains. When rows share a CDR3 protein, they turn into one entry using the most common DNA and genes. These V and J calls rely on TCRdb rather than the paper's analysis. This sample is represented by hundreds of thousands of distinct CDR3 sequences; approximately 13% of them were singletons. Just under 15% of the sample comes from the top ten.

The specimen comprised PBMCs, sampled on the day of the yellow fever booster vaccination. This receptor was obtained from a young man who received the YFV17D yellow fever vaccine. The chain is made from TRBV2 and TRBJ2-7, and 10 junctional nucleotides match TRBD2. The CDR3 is CASIALAGLYEQYF. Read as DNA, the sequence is TGTGCCAGCATAGCACTAGCGGGACTCTACGAGCAGTACTTC.